This T cell receptor beta chain was identified in a study of blood T cell repertoires in COVID-19. Sequenced by immunoSEQ multiplex PCR; TCRdb stores in-frame clones only, minus some. The sample lists approximately 300,000 clones, about 82% occurring once. The source material was peripheral blood. This clonotype originated in a woman aged 50 to 60 with active or convalescent COVID-19.

This CDR3 reads CASSFVGANTEAFF. The CDR3 DNA reads as TGTGCCAGCAGCTTCGTAGGGGCGAACACTGAAGCTTTCTTT. This chain connects TRBV11-2 to TRBJ1-1, with D tentatively TRBD1 (5 bases). The CDR3 is 14 amino acids. V was clipped by 3 bases and J by 1 base, with 9 bases between them. Germline CDR1 SGHAT, CDR2 FQNNGV.